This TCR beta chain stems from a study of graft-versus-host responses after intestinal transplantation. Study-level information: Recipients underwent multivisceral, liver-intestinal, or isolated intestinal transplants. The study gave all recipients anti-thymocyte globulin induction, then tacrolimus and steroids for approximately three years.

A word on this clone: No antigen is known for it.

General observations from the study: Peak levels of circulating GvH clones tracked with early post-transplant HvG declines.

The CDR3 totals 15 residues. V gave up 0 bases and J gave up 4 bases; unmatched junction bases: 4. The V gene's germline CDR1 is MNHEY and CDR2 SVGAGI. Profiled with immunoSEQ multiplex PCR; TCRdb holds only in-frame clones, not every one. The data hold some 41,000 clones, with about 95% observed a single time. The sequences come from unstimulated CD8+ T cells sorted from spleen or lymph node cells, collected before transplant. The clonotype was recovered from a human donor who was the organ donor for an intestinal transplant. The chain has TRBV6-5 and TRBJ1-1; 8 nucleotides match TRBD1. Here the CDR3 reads CASSYSDRGATEAFF. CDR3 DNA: TGTGCCAGCAGTTACTCAGACAGGGGTGCCACTGAAGCTTTCTTT.